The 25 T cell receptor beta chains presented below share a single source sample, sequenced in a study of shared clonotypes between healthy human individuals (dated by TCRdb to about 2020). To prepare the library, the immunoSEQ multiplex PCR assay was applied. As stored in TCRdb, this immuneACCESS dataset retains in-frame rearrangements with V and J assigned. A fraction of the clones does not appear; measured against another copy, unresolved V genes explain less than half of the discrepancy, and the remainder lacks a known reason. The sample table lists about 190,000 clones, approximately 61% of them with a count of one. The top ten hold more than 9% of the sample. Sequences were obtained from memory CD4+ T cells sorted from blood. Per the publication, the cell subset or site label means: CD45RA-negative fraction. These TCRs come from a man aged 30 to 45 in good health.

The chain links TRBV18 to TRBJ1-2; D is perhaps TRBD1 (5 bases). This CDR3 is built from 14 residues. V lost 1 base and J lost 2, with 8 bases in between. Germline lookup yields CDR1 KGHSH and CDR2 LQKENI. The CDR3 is CASSPQWGNYGYTF. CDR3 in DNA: TGTGCCAGCTCACCACAATGGGGGAACTATGGCTACACCTTC.

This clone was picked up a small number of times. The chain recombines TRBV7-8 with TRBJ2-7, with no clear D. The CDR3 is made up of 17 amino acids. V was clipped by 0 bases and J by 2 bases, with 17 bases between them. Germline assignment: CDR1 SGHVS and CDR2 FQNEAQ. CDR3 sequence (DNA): TGTGCCAGCAGCTTAGCGGAAGGGTTTCCAGTGACCTACGAGCAGTACTTC. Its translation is CASSLAEGFPVTYEQYF.

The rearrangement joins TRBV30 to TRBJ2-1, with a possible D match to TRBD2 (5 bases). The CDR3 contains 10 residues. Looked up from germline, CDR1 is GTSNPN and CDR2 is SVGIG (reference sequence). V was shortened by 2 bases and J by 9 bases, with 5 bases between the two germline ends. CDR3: CAWSRGEQFF. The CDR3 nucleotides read TGTGCCTGGAGTCGGGGTGAGCAGTTCTTC.

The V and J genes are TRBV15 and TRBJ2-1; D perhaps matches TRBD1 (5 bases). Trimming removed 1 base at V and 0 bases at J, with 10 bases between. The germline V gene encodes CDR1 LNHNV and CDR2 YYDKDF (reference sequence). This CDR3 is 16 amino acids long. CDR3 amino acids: CATSRGDSSSYNEQFF. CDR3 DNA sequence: TGTGCCACCAGCAGAGGAGACAGTAGCTCCTACAATGAGCAGTTCTTC.

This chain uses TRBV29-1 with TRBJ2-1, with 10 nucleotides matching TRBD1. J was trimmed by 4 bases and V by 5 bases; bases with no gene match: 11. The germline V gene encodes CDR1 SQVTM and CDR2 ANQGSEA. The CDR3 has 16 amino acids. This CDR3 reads CSVKGGTGEIYNEQFF. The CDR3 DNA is TGCAGCGTTAAGGGCGGGACAGGGGAGATATACAATGAGCAGTTCTTC.

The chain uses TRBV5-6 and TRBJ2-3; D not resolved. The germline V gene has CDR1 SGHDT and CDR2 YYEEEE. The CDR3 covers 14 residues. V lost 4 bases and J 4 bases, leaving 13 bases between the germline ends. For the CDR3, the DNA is TGTGCCAGCAGCCCCACAATTTCGGCAGATACGCAGTATTTT. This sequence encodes CASSPTISADTQYF. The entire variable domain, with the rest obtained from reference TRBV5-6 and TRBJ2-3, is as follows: DAGVTQSPTHLIKTRGQQVTLRCSPKSGHDTVSWYQQALGQGPQFIFQYYEEEERQRGNFPDRFSGHQFPNYSSELNVNALLLGDSALYLCASSPTISADTQYFGPGTRLTVL.

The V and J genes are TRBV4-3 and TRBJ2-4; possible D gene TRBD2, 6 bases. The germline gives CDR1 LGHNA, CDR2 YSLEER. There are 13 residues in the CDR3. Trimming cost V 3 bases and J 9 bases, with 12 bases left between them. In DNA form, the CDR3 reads TGCGCCAGCAGCCACTATTCGGAGGGCATTCAGTACTTC. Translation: CASSHYSEGIQYF.

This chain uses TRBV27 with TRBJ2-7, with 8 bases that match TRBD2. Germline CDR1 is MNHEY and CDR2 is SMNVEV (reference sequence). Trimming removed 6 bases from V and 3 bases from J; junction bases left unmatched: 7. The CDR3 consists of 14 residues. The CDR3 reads CASRGHGTSYEQYF. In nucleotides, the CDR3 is TGTGCCAGCAGAGGCCACGGGACTAGCTACGAGCAGTACTTC.

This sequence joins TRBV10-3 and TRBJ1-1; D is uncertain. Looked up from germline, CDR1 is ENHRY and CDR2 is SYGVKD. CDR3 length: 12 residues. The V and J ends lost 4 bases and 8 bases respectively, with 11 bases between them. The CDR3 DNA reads TGTGCCATCAGTGCGGGAGCTCTGGAAGCTTTCTTT. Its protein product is CAISAGALEAFF.

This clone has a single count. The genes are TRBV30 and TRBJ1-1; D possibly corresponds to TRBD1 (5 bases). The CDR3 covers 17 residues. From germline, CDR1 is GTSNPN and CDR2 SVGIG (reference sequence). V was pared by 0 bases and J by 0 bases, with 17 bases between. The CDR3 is CAWSVQDTSVMNTEAFF. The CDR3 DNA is TGTGCCTGGAGTGTACAGGACACCTCCGTCATGAACACTGAAGCTTTCTTT.

The CDR3 coding sequence is TGTGCCAGCAGTTACTCGAAAGGGGGGAAAAACATTCAGTACTTC. It yields the protein CASSYSKGGKNIQYF. The chain uses TRBV6-6 and TRBJ2-4; D possibly uses TRBD1 or TRBD2 (6 bases each). The CDR3 loop spans 15 amino acids. V was clipped by 0 bases and J by 4 bases, with 10 bases between them. Germline V gives CDR1 MNHNY, CDR2 SVGAGI (reference sequence).

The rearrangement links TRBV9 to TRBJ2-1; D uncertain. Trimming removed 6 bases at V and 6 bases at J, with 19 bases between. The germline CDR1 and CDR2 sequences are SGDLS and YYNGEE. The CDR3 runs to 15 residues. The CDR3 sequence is CASNFGGYGSNEQFF. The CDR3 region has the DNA TGTGCCAGCAACTTCGGTGGGTACGGGTCCAATGAGCAGTTCTTC.

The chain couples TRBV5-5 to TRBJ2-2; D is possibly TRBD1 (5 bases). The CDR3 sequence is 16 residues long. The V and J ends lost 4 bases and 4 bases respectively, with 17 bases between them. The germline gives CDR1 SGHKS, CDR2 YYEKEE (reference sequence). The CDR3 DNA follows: TGTGCCAGCAGCCAAGATTGGGGCCGGAGCACCGGGGAGCTGTTTTTT. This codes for CASSQDWGRSTGELFF.

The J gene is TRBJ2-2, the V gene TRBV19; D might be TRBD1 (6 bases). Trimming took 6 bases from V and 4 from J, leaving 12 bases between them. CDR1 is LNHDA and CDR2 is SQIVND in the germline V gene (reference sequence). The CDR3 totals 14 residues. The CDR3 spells CASRLLGGTGELFF. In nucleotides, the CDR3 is TGTGCCAGTAGACTCCTAGGGGGCACCGGGGAGCTGTTTTTT.

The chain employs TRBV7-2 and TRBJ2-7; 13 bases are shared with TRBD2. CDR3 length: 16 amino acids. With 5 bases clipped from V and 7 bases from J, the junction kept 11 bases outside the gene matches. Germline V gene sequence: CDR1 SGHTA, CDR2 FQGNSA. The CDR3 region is CASSQDRTSGSEEQYF. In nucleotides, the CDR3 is TGTGCCAGCAGCCAAGACAGGACTAGCGGGAGTGAAGAGCAGTACTTC.

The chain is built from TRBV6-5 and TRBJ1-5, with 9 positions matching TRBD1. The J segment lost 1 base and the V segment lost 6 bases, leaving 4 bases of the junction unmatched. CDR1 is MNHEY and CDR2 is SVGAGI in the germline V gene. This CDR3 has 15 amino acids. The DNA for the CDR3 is TGTGCCAGCAGGCCACAGGGGGCAAGCAATCAGCCCCAGCATTTT. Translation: CASRPQGASNQPQHF.

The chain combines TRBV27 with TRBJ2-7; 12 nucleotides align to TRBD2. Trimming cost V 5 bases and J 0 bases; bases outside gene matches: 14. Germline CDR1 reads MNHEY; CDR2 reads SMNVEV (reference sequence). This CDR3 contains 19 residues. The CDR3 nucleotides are TGTGCCAGCAGTAGGACTAGCGGGACGCGGGGAACGCGCTCCTACGAGCAGTACTTC. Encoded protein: CASSRTSGTRGTRSYEQYF.

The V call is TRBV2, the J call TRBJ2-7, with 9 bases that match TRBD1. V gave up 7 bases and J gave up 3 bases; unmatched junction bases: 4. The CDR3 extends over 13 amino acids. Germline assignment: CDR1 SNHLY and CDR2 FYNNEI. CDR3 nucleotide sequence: TGTGCCAGCAAACGACAGGGGGGCTACGAGCAGTACTTC. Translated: CASKRQGGYEQYF. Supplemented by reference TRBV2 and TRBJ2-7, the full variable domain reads EPEVTQTPSHQVTQMGQEVILRCVPISNHLYFYWYRQILGQKVEFLVSFYNNEISEKSEIFDDQFSVERPDGSNFTLKIRSTKLEDSAMYFCASKRQGGYEQYFGPGTRLTVT.

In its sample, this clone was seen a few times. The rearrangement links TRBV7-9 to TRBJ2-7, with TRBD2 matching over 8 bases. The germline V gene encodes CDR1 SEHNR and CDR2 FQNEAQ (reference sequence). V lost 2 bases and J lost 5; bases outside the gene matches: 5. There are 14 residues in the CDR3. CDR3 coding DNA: TGTGCCAGCAGCTTAAGCGGGAGAGAAGACGAGCAGTACTTC. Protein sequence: CASSLSGREDEQYF.

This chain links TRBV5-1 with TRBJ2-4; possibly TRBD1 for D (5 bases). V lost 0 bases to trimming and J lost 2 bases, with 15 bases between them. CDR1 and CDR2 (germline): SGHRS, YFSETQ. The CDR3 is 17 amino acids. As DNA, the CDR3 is TGCGCCAGCAGCTTGGGGGCAGGGTCCGATTCCAAAAACATTCAGTACTTC. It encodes CASSLGAGSDSKNIQYF.

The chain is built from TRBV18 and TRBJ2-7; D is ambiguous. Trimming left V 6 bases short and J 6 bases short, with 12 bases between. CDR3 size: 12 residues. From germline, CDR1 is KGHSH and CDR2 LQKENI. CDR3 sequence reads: CASSQGASEQYF. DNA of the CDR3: TGTGCCAGCTCCCAAGGAGCGTCCGAGCAGTACTTC. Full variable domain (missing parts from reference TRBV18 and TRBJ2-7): NAGVMQNPRHLVRRRGQEARLRCSPMKGHSHVYWYRQLPEEGLKFMVYLQKENIIDESGMPKERFSAEFPKEGPSILRIQQVVRGDSAAYFCASSQGASEQYFGPGTRLTVT.

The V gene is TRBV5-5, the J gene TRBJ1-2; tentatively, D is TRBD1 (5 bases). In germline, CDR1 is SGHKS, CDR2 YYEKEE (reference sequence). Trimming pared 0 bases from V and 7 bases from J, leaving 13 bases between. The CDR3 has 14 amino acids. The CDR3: CASSLGEQGFGYTF. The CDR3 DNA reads TGTGCCAGCAGCTTGGGAGAGCAGGGATTTGGCTACACCTTC.

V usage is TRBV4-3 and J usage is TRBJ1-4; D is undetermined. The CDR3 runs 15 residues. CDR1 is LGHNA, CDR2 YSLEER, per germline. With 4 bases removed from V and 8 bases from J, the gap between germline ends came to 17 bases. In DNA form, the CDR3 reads TGCGCCAGCAGCCCCGAAAGGCGCCAAGGGGAAAAACTGTTTTTT. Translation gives CASSPERRQGEKLFF.

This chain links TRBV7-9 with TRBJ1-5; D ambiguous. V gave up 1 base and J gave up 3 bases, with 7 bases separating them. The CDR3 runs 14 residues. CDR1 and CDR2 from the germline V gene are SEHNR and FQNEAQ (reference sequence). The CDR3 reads CASSLGRNNQPQHF. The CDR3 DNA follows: TGTGCCAGCAGCTTAGGGCGAAACAATCAGCCCCAGCATTTT.

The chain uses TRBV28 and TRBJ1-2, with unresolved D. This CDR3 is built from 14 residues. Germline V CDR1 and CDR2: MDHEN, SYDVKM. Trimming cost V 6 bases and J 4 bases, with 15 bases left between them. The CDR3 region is CASSENGRVYGYTF. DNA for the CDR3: TGTGCCAGCAGCGAAAATGGGCGAGTCTATGGCTACACCTTC.